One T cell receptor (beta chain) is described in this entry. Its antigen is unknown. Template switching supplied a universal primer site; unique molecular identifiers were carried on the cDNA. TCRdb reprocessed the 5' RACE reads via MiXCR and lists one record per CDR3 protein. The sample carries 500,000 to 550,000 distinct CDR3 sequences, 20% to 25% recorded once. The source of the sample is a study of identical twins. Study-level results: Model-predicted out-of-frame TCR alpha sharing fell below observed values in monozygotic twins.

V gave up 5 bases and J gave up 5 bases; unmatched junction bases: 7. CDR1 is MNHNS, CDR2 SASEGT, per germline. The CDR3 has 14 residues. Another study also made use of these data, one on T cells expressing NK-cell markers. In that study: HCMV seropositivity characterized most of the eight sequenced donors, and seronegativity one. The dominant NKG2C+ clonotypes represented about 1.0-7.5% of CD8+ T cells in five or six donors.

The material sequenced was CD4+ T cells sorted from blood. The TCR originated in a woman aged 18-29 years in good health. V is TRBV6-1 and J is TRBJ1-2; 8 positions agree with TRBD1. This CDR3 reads CASSLRQGAYGYTF. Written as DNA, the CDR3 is TGTGCCAGCAGTCTCCGTCAGGGGGCGTATGGCTACACCTTC.